This TCR beta chain was sequenced during a study of T cells in localized non-small cell lung cancer. Per germline, CDR1 SGHTA and CDR2 FQGNSA. The V gene lost 2 bases and the J gene lost 4 bases, with 8 bases spanning the gap. The CDR3 runs to 13 residues. Details on this clone: Its antigen is as yet unknown.

Only in-frame clones appear in the TCRdb table, and some are missing; sequencing was by immunoSEQ multiplex PCR. The sample has approximately 67,000 clones, just under 85% seen once. Study findings and constraints: Adjacent lung had a median about 60 of the 100 largest tumor clones. Investigators sequenced only a single tumor region, leaving heterogeneity possible. Longer overall survival was associated with a higher density of T cells in the blood. Uninvolved adjacent lung had the highest recorded T cell clonality, with tumor below it.

The chain carries TRBV7-2 and TRBJ1-2, with a weak D call TRBD1 (5 bases). The origin of this receptor is a female donor older than 55 with stage I lung adenocarcinoma. Sequenced here: peripheral blood, sampled before any cancer treatment. CDR3 nucleotides: TGTGCCAGCAGCTTAAGGGGCTTCTATGGCTACACCTTC. Translation: CASSLRGFYGYTF.